These T cell receptor beta chains were read from a single sample in a study of T cells in Graves' hyperthyroidism and ophthalmopathy. Via MiXCR, TCRdb re-called the multiplex PCR reads, giving one row per CDR3 protein. The table has approximately 400,000 distinct CDR3 sequences, about 14% seen once. The specimen sequenced was blood. The receptors stem from a young man with Graves' hyperthyroidism that later progressed to Graves' ophthalmopathy. Each CDR3 is given with its conserved first and last residue. A D gene is named only where the DNA matches it firmly. Clone size appears in some rows only: once, few, many, or a class for an expanded clone.

clone_size	d_call	v_call	cdr3_length	j_call	cdr3_nt	cdr3_aa
many	.	TRBV11-2	13	TRBJ1-4	TGTGCCAGCAGCTTAGACCAGGCCGAAAAACTGTTTTTT	CASSLDQAEKLFF
many	TRBD1	TRBV12-5	13	TRBJ2-1	TGTGCTAGTGGTTTGGCCGACAGGGGTGAGCAGTTCTTC	CASGLADRGEQFF
few	TRBD1	TRBV6-1	15	TRBJ2-7	TGTGCCAGCAGTGCCTCCGGGACAGGGCTCCACGAGCAGTACTTC	CASSASGTGLHEQYF
many	TRBD1	TRBV28	16	TRBJ1-5	TGTGCCAGCACCGCTTCCGGGACAGGGCCTCATCAGCCCCAGCATTTT	CASTASGTGPHQPQHF
.	.	TRBV29-1	12	TRBJ2-7	TGCAGCGTTGTAGGCGACTCCTACGAGCAGTACTTC	CSVVGDSYEQYF
.	.	TRBV12-5	12	TRBJ1-6	TGTGCTAGTGGCTTTAGTGTGTCCACCCTCCACTTT	CASGFSVSTLHF
.	.	TRBV19	13	TRBJ1-5	TGTGCCAGTAGTCCGGGGGGACGACAGCCCCAGCATTTT	CASSPGGRQPQHF
.	TRBD2	TRBV20-1	11	TRBJ2-3	TGCATTCCGACTAGCGGAGATACGCAGTATTTT	CIPTSGDTQYF
many	.	TRBV28	13	TRBJ1-5	TGTGCCAGCAGTTTGCTAGGGTATCAGCCCCAGCATTTT	CASSLLGYQPQHF
many	.	TRBV24-1	16	TRBJ2-3	TGTGCCACCAGGACGAGACAGACCGATCGCACAGATACGCAGTATTTT	CATRTRQTDRTDTQYF
.	.	TRBV5-1	15	TRBJ2-5	TGCGCCAGCAGCTTGGGTCTCGGAAGTCGGGAGACCCAGTACTTC	CASSLGLGSRETQYF
many	TRBD2	TRBV7-8	19	TRBJ2-2	TGTGCCAGCAGCCCAAGACTAGCGGGGGGTCTCGCGAACACCGGGGAGCTGTTTTTT	CASSPRLAGGLANTGELFF
.	TRBD1	TRBV11-2	23	TRBJ1-1	TGTGCCAGCAGCTTATCAACCTACCGGGACAGGGTACAAAGGATTAGCCTGAACACTGAAGCTTTCTTT	CASSLSTYRDRVQRISLNTEAFF
few	.	TRBV29-1	15	TRBJ1-1	TGCAGCGTTGAAATACCCGGGACACTGAACACTGAAGCTTTCTTT	CSVEIPGTLNTEAFF
few	TRBD2	TRBV18	15	TRBJ2-7	TGTGCCAGCTCACCGGGGGCGGGGGGCCTCTTCGAGCAGTACTTC	CASSPGAGGLFEQYF
many	.	TRBV30	11	TRBJ1-1	TGTGCCTGGAGAAAGAACACTGAAGCTTTCTTT	CAWRKNTEAFF
few	.	TRBV20-1	11	TRBJ1-6	TGCAGTGCTAGACGGTCCGAACCCCTCCACTTT	CSARRSEPLHF
.	TRBD1	TRBV27	12	TRBJ2-3	TGTGCCAGCAGTAAACAGGGGTGGGCGCAGTATTTT	CASSKQGWAQYF
many	.	TRBV3-1	16	TRBJ1-1	TGTGCCAGCAGTCTCCACCCAAGCCCCACGAACACTGAAGCTTTCTTT	CASSLHPSPTNTEAFF
.	.	TRBV18	15	TRBJ1-4	TGTGCCAGCTCACCACCGGGAACAACTAATGAAAAACTGTTTTTT	CASSPPGTTNEKLFF
many	TRBD1	TRBV2	14	TRBJ2-7	TGTGCCAGCACCTTAGGGACAGGGGGCTACGAGCAGTACTTC	CASTLGTGGYEQYF
few	TRBD1	TRBV27	16	TRBJ2-1	TGTGCCAGCCTACCTATGCCGGGACAGGGATACAATGAGCAGTTCTTC	CASLPMPGQGYNEQFF
many	.	TRBV18	15	TRBJ1-2	TGTGCCAGCTCACCGCCATACACGAATAACTATGGCTACACCTTC	CASSPPYTNNYGYTF
.	TRBD2	TRBV6-2/TRBV6-3	15	TRBJ2-2	TGTGCCAGCAAAGGGAGCGGGGGGAACACCGGGGAGCTGTTTTTT	CASKGSGGNTGELFF
many	.	TRBV5-1	13	TRBJ1-1	TGCGCCAGCAGCTTGGACTTGAACACTGAAGCTTTCTTT	CASSLDLNTEAFF
few	.	TRBV6-5	14	TRBJ2-7	TGTGCCAGCAGTTACTCGGAGGGTTTCTACGAGCAGTACTTC	CASSYSEGFYEQYF
many	.	TRBV20-1	12	TRBJ1-1	TGCAGTGCCCGCGAGGGCGACAGAGAAGCTTTCTTT	CSAREGDREAFF
.	.	TRBV12-3/TRBV12-4	12	TRBJ2-5	TGTGCCAGCAGTTCTACCAGTGAGACCCAGTACTTC	CASSSTSETQYF
few	TRBD2	TRBV30	14	TRBJ2-1	TGTGCCTGGAGTGTATCGGGGGGGCCAGTTGAGCAGTTCTTC	CAWSVSGGPVEQFF
few	TRBD1	TRBV6-5	15	TRBJ2-2	TGTGCCAGCAGTTACCAGGGGGCGGACACCGGGGAGCTGTTTTTT	CASSYQGADTGELFF
few	.	TRBV12-3/TRBV12-4	13	TRBJ2-7	TGTGCCAGCAGTTTAAGGGACGCGGGGGAGCAGTACTTC	CASSLRDAGEQYF
many	TRBD1	TRBV7-2	16	TRBJ1-5	TGTGCCAGCAGCCGGGACAGCTATGTGAGCAATCAGCCCCAGCATTTT	CASSRDSYVSNQPQHF
.	.	TRBV5-1	15	TRBJ2-1	TGCGCCAGCAGCCCGGAGGGTACACCCTACAATGAGCAGTTCTTC	CASSPEGTPYNEQFF